This section outlines one TCR beta chain sequence together with its context. The antigen remains unidentified. This specimen comes from a study of a mutant IDH1 vaccine in newly diagnosed glioma. Study overall: The treated population exhibited a male proportion of roughly 60%, a female proportion of about 40%, and a mean age of around 40 years. Radiotherapy, temozolomide, or both had been given previously, and both were given to most. Study observations and caveats: Vaccine-induced immune responses occurred in 93.3% of patients. The authors found pseudoprogression apparently unrelated to changes in top peripheral T cell clonotypes.

Indicated time point: baseline, week 1 (first vaccination visit). The treatment here: pre-vaccination baseline after standard-of-care therapy. The method was immunoSEQ multiplex PCR; TCRdb's version includes in-frame clones alone and lacks a portion of them. Of 80,000 to 100,000 clones listed, roughly 77% are singletons. Trimming left V 2 bases short and J 2 bases short, with 7 bases between. The CDR3 is 13 residues long. Germline CDR1 and CDR2: SGHNT and YYREEE (reference sequence). This chain links TRBV5-4 with TRBJ2-5; unclear D gene. Sequencing used PBMCs, obtained from a glioma patient treated with radiotherapy, temozolomide or both. The receptor's source is a man aged 40-49 years with glioma. The CDR3 region has the DNA TGTGCCAGCAGCTTTAGTAGGCAAGAGACCCAGTACTTC. Translating gives CASSFSRQETQYF.